The 14 T cell receptor beta chains in this list originate from one sample, sequenced in a study of blood T cell repertoires in COVID-19 (dated by TCRdb to 2019 to 2021). Libraries came from the immunoSEQ multiplex PCR assay. As stored in TCRdb, this immuneACCESS dataset retains in-frame rearrangements with V and J assigned. A fraction of the clones does not appear; measured against another copy, unresolved V genes explain less than half of the discrepancy, and the remainder lacks a known reason. The sample table lists more than 90,000 clones, approximately 88% of them with a count of one. Around 0.77% of the sample goes to the ten largest clones. The specimen sequenced was peripheral blood. The origin of the receptors is a woman aged 65 to 85 with acute or convalescent COVID-19.

The rearrangement uses TRBV24-1 and TRBJ2-1; 7 bases map to TRBD2. CDR1 and CDR2 from the germline V gene are KGHDR and SFDVKD. With V trimmed by 2 bases and J by 5 bases, 8 bases remained unmatched. The CDR3 covers 16 residues. The CDR3 protein is CATSDSRDYWHNEQFF. CDR3 coding DNA: TGTGCCACCAGTGATTCGCGGGACTACTGGCACAATGAGCAGTTCTTC.

The chain joins TRBV5-5 to TRBJ2-2; 9 bases match TRBD1. CDR1 is SGHKS and CDR2 is YYEKEE in the germline V gene (reference sequence). This CDR3 is built from 17 residues. Trimming at V came to 1 base and at J to 6 bases, leaving 10 bases not matched to a gene. The CDR3 loop is CASSLIGTGFNAGELFF. The DNA of the CDR3 is TGTGCCAGCAGCTTGATAGGGACAGGGTTTAACGCCGGGGAGCTGTTTTTT.

This clone was observed a single time. The chain is built from TRBV21-1 and TRBJ1-3; the D call in the table, TRBD1, was not verified against the DNA. TRBV21-1 is recorded as a pseudogene. This CDR3 region has 13 residues. The CDR3 region is CASGQGSGNTIYF. The CDR3 coding sequence is TGTGCCAGCGGACAGGGGTCTGGAAACACCATATATTTT.

For the CDR3, the DNA is TGTGCCAGCTCACCGAACGCCCAAACAGAAGCTTTCTTT. It specifies CASSPNAQTEAFF. The V and J genes are TRBV18 and TRBJ1-1; D call uncertain. Germline V CDR1 and CDR2: KGHSH, LQKENI. V lost 3 bases and J lost 8, with 13 bases in between. CDR3 length: 13 amino acids.

The CDR3 protein is CASSETNQGFEKLFF. DNA of the CDR3: TGTGCCAGCAGTGAAACGAATCAGGGTTTTGAAAAACTGTTTTTT. The chain carries TRBV6-1 and TRBJ1-4; D is perhaps TRBD1 (5 bases). This CDR3 region has 15 residues. Germline V gene sequence: CDR1 MNHNS, CDR2 SASEGT. Trimming took off 2 bases at V and 7 bases at J, with 14 bases between the two ends.

In DNA form, the CDR3 reads TGTGCCAGCAGCGGGGGACAGGGGGCGAGGGGCTACACCTTC. It codes for CASSGGQGARGYTF. The genes are TRBV3-1 (or the pseudogene TRBV3-2) and TRBJ1-2; 12 nucleotides align to TRBD1. Germline CDR1 LGHDT, CDR2 YNNKEL (reference sequence). V shed 5 bases, J shed 8 bases, and the junction held 6 bases outside the gene matches. The CDR3 length is 14 residues.

The chain has TRBV3-1 (or the pseudogene TRBV3-2) and TRBJ2-7; a possible D gene is TRBD1 (6 bases). Germline V gives CDR1 LGHDT, CDR2 YNNKEL (reference sequence). The V and J ends lost 7 bases and 2 bases respectively, with 12 bases between them. This CDR3 has 13 amino acids. CDR3 loop: CASTQGQAYEQYF. CDR3 in DNA: TGTGCCAGCACCCAGGGGCAGGCCTACGAGCAGTACTTC.

The V gene is TRBV15, the J gene TRBJ2-1; 10 nucleotides line up with TRBD2. The CDR3 spans 17 residues. V shed 0 bases and J 12 bases; nucleotides not matched to a gene: 14. The germline V gene has CDR1 LNHNV and CDR2 YYDKDF (reference sequence). As DNA, the CDR3 is TGTGCCACCAGCAGAGATGCTGGACTAGCGGTTTTTCGGGGGCAGTTCTTC. This sequence encodes CATSRDAGLAVFRGQFF.

V gene TRBV9 combines with J gene TRBJ2-7; TRBD1 agrees at 7 bases. CDR3 length: 15 residues. CDR1 and CDR2 (germline): SGDLS, YYNGEE. The junction had 6 bases not matched to a gene; V was cut back by 0 bases and J by 3 bases. The CDR3 reads CASSVGGQGVYEQYF. CDR3 DNA: TGTGCCAGCAGCGTAGGAGGGCAGGGGGTCTACGAGCAGTACTTC. Full variable domain (missing parts from reference TRBV9 and TRBJ2-7): DSGVTQTPKHLITATGQRVTLRCSPRSGDLSVYWYQQSLDQGLQFLIQYYNGEERAKGNILERFSAQQFPDLHSELNLSSLELGDSALYFCASSVGGQGVYEQYFGPGTRLTVT.

This clone occurred once. The CDR3 nucleotides read TGTGCCAGCAGTTGGGCTCCCCTCTCTACCAATGAGCAGTTCTTC. It specifies CASSWAPLSTNEQFF. This chain uses TRBV6-2 or TRBV6-3 with TRBJ2-1, with D unresolved. Germline-derived CDR1 and CDR2 are MNHEY and SVGEGT. CDR3 size: 15 residues. V lost 4 bases, J lost 6 bases, and 16 bases lay in between.

This clone was seen a handful of times. The chain joins TRBV7-8 to TRBJ2-7; possibly TRBD2 for D (5 bases). Trimming took 1 base from V and 2 from J, leaving 12 bases between them. CDR1 is SGHVS and CDR2 is FQNEAQ in the germline V gene. The CDR3 totals 15 residues. The CDR3, as DNA: TGTGCCAGCAGCTTAGGCACGGCGGGCCCCTACGAGCAGTACTTC. Translation: CASSLGTAGPYEQYF.

This chain connects TRBV11-1 to TRBJ2-7; TRBD2 might be the D (6 bases). V lost 5 bases, J lost 6 bases, and 14 bases lay in between. CDR1 is SGHAT and CDR2 is FQDESV in the germline V gene (reference sequence). The CDR3 runs 13 residues. CDR3 region: CASSLEGEGEQYF. The DNA for the CDR3 is TGTGCCAGCAGCCTGGAGGGAGAGGGCGAGCAGTACTTC.

This clone appeared once. The same CDR3 arises from other DNA sequences in this sample as well. The chain uses TRBV9 and TRBJ1-2, with 12 nucleotides matching TRBD1. The junction had 2 bases not matched to a gene; V was cut back by 4 bases and J by 4 bases. The CDR3 is made up of 14 amino acids. CDR1 SGDLS and CDR2 YYNGEE come from the germline V gene. The chain's CDR3 is CASSPGQGAYGYTF. The CDR3 DNA is TGTGCCAGCAGCCCGGGACAGGGGGCCTATGGCTACACCTTC.

The chain couples TRBV13 to TRBJ1-2; 7 bases line up with TRBD1. The CDR3 covers 14 residues. V trimming: 3 bases; J trimming: 4 bases; junction bases outside the gene matches: 5. The germline gives CDR1 PRHDT, CDR2 FYEKMQ (reference sequence). The CDR3 nucleotides are TGTGCCAGCAGCTTGAGGGACAGACCCTATGGCTACACCTTC. Protein: CASSLRDRPYGYTF.